This TCR beta chain was captured in a study of beta chain features in type 1 diabetes. On average, the one heparinised blood draw given by each donor was approximately 120 mL. The CDR3 is 14 amino acids. Germline V gene sequence: CDR1 ENHRY, CDR2 SYGVKD. After removal of 9 bases from V and 5 bases from J, the junction contained 8 bases not matched to a gene. Of the isolated RNA, all was reverse transcribed, and so the sequenced material was expressed TCRB transcripts. The data were produced by immunoSEQ multiplex PCR, yet TCRdb's version contains in-frame clones alone and is incomplete. The repertoire holds a few hundred thousand clones, around 26% seen once, with 4% in the top ten.

The chain couples TRBV10-3 to TRBJ2-7, with 12 bases identical to TRBD2. Sequenced: central memory CD4+ T cells from blood. The TCR originated in a man aged 30-40 years in good health. For the CDR3, the DNA is TGTGCCATGAAAGGACTAGCGGGAAGCCACGAGCAGTACTTC. Protein product: CAMKGLAGSHEQYF.